This T cell receptor beta chain was found in a study of blood T cell repertoires in COVID-19. The CDR3 length is 15 residues. Germline assignment: CDR1 SNHLY and CDR2 FYNNEI. Clones were sequenced by immunoSEQ multiplex PCR, and TCRdb holds only the in-frame ones, with some missing. This table has more than 70,000 clones, about 80% appearing once. With respect to this clone: One end of the junction is discordant with germline, which a read error may explain.

The TCR originated in a woman between 65 and 79 years old with acute or convalescent COVID-19. The sample comprised peripheral blood. This chain uses TRBV2 with TRBJ1-6; TRBD1 might be the D (5 bases). The DNA for the CDR3 is TGTGCCAGTGTTAGTGGGGGGTTATATAGTTCACCCCTCCACTTT. Its protein product is CASVSGGLYSSPLHF.